The rows below give T cell receptor beta chains drawn from one sample of a study of CXCR3-negative and CXCR3-positive naive CD8 T cells. TCRdb re-called the 5' RACE reads, yielding one record per CDR3 amino acid sequence without DNA. This repertoire includes some 60,000 distinct CDR3 sequences. Sequenced input: naive CXCR3+ CD8+ T cells from blood. The source is a human donor in good health. Some clones in this sample may be carry-over from other donors' samples. The CDR3 runs from the conserved cysteine through the conserved F or W.

V gene: TRBV10-1
J gene: TRBJ1-2
CDR3 protein: CASRPPLSEGQNYGYTF

V gene: TRBV11-2
J gene: TRBJ2-7
CDR3 protein: CASSWGLAASHEQYF

V gene: TRBV7-2
J gene: TRBJ2-3
CDR3 protein: CASSLVAAFMGDTQYF

V gene: TRBV5-1
J gene: TRBJ2-7
CDR3 protein: CASSLAGISYEQYF

V gene: TRBV10-2
J gene: TRBJ1-1
CDR3 protein: CASRLGSNTEAFF

V gene: TRBV5-1
J gene: TRBJ1-1
CDR3 protein: CASSPCLKDSTGCTEAFF

V gene: TRBV9
J gene: TRBJ2-7
CDR3 protein: CASSRDSPYEQYF

V gene: TRBV6-2/TRBV6-3
J gene: TRBJ1-5
CDR3 protein: CASSYRPGRGQPQHF

V gene: TRBV20-1
J gene: TRBJ2-7
CDR3 protein: CSARLSSGYEQYF

V gene: TRBV29-1
J gene: TRBJ2-1
CDR3 protein: CSVATRYNEQFF

V gene: TRBV12-5
J gene: TRBJ1-1
CDR3 protein: CASGIQGGGNTEAFF

V gene: TRBV6-4
J gene: TRBJ2-2
CDR3 protein: CASSDSPTATGELFF

V gene: TRBV28
J gene: TRBJ1-1
CDR3 protein: CASSRPDSWNTEAFF

V gene: TRBV6-2/TRBV6-3
J gene: TRBJ2-5
CDR3 protein: CASTHSGSETQYF

V gene: TRBV14
J gene: TRBJ2-1
CDR3 protein: CASSQGFGEGRNEQFF

V gene: TRBV9
J gene: TRBJ2-7
CDR3 protein: CASSPRSGVAYEQYF

V gene: TRBV19
J gene: TRBJ2-7
CDR3 protein: CASKGSIHEQYF

V gene: TRBV28
J gene: TRBJ2-1
CDR3 protein: CASSLPLAANEQFF

V gene: TRBV7-3
J gene: TRBJ1-1
CDR3 protein: CASSLTAPGTDITEAFF

V gene: TRBV28
J gene: TRBJ2-5
CDR3 protein: CASNISDEGQETQYF

V gene: TRBV19
J gene: TRBJ1-6
CDR3 protein: CASSIVGGNSPLHF

V gene: TRBV29-1
J gene: TRBJ2-7
CDR3 protein: CSVKGGRSSYEQYF

V gene: TRBV7-2
J gene: TRBJ2-7
CDR3 protein: CASSSLAGAPYEQYF

V gene: TRBV29-1
J gene: TRBJ1-1
CDR3 protein: CSVDDSMNTEAFF

V gene: TRBV16
J gene: TRBJ2-1
CDR3 protein: CASTQGTEEQFF

V gene: TRBV28
J gene: TRBJ1-3
CDR3 protein: CASSLGAGLTSGNTIYF

V gene: TRBV12-3/TRBV12-4
J gene: TRBJ2-1
CDR3 protein: CASSFAGSYNEQFF

V gene: TRBV6-4
J gene: TRBJ2-2
CDR3 protein: CASSEDSGGHAGELFF

V gene: TRBV29-1
J gene: TRBJ2-2
CDR3 protein: CSVTPGAGELFF

V gene: TRBV29-1
J gene: TRBJ1-2
CDR3 protein: CSVVLTGGLPYGYTF

V gene: TRBV10-1
J gene: TRBJ2-1
CDR3 protein: CASSESRFQRGGRSRGNEQFF

V gene: TRBV5-1
J gene: TRBJ1-6
CDR3 protein: CASSGRQGEPPLHF

V gene: TRBV5-1
J gene: TRBJ1-1
CDR3 protein: CASSLEVRASPNTEAFF